The entry that follows covers one T cell receptor (beta chain) sequence. Its target is not known. The data belong to a study of beta chain features in type 1 diabetes. Study summary: In all, about 100,000,000 sorted cells from all samples were analyzed.

Broader study findings: For patients and controls alike, PCR might favor shorter templates to the same degree. Type 1 diabetes patients had moderately but significantly shorter TCRB CDR3s in all four CD4+ subsets. Compared to healthy donors, patients appeared to have naive, central memory and Treg TCRB repertoires that were more alike.

Isolated RNA was reverse transcribed in full, so expressed TCRB transcripts were sequenced. Profiling relied on immunoSEQ multiplex PCR, and the TCRdb table lists in-frame clones only, not all of them. The sample holds approximately 250,000 clones, roughly 10% seen once. This TCR came from a man aged 25 to 40 with type 1 diabetes. Sequenced sample: naive CD4+ T cells from blood.

The CDR3 is CASSLSGGSEIQYF. The CDR3 DNA reads TGTGCCAGCAGTCTTAGCGGGGGGAGCGAGATTCAGTACTTC. The rearrangement uses TRBV6-5 and TRBJ2-4, with TRBD2 matching 10 bases. The CDR3 is 14 amino acids. Unmatched junction bases numbered 8, after V lost 5 bases and J lost 10 bases. CDR1 and CDR2 from the germline V gene are MNHEY and SVGAGI.